Below, 13 T cell receptor beta chains from the same sample are listed, as sequenced in a study. TCRdb re-derived calls from the 5' RACE reads in MiXCR, one entry per CDR3 protein. The sample records 45,000 to 55,000 distinct CDR3 sequences, approximately 25% being singletons. The specimen was tumor-infiltrating naive CD4+ T cells sorted from the breast tumor. Subset: naive CD4+ T cells, CD4+CD45RA+CD25-. The source of these receptors is a female donor with breast cancer.

This chain joins TRBV2 and TRBJ2-7; tentatively, D is TRBD1 (5 bases). Per germline, CDR1 SNHLY and CDR2 FYNNEI. The CDR3 runs to 12 residues. V was cut by 5 bases and J by 5 bases, with 10 bases left in between. Written as DNA, the CDR3 is TGTGCCAGCAGTTTCAGACAGAACGAGCAGTACTTC. This sequence encodes CASSFRQNEQYF.

This rearrangement joins TRBV10-3 to TRBJ2-7; 8 nucleotides align to TRBD2. V shed 3 bases, J shed 2 bases, and the junction held 9 bases outside the gene matches. Germline CDR1 ENHRY, CDR2 SYGVKD. CDR3 length equals 16 residues. DNA of the CDR3: TGTGCCATCAGTGAATTAGGTGGGACTAGGGCCTACGAGCAGTACTTC. It codes for CAISELGGTRAYEQYF.

The chain couples TRBV5-4 to TRBJ2-1; 10 positions agree with TRBD1. CDR1 is SGHNT, CDR2 YYREEE, per germline (reference sequence). V lost 1 base and J lost 7; bases outside the gene matches: 8. This CDR3 has 16 residues. Here the CDR3 DNA reads TGTGCCAGCAGCTTGCGTCCGGGACAGGGGAGGAATGAGCAGTTCTTC. Translation gives CASSLRPGQGRNEQFF.

This clonotype was counted only a few times. This chain joins TRBV6-2 or TRBV6-3 and TRBJ2-3; D is ambiguous. Trimming took off 7 bases at V and 11 bases at J, with 13 bases between the two ends. The CDR3 contains 11 residues. Germline CDR1 MNHEY, CDR2 SVGEGT. CDR3: CASNNPKQQYF. As DNA, the CDR3 is TGTGCCAGCAACAACCCCAAGCAGCAGTATTTT.

This chain's CDR3 is CASSVTLGHNEQFF. The CDR3 DNA sequence: TGTGCCAGCAGCGTAACTCTAGGGCACAATGAGCAGTTCTTC. The chain carries TRBV4-2 and TRBJ2-1; D ambiguous. Germline CDR1 reads LGHNA; CDR2 reads YNFKEQ. V was cut by 5 bases and J by 5 bases, with 13 bases left in between. The CDR3 length is 14 residues.

V usage is TRBV7-7 and J usage is TRBJ2-1; D may match TRBD1 or TRBD2 (5 bases each). CDR1 and CDR2 (germline): SSHAT, FNYEAQ (reference sequence). This CDR3 is 15 amino acids long. Trimming cost V 5 bases and J 2 bases, with 13 bases left between them. CDR3 nucleotide sequence: TGTGCCAGCAGCGTTTCCGGGACGACCTACAATGAGCAGTTCTTC. Protein: CASSVSGTTYNEQFF. The full variable domain, with the rest looked up from reference TRBV7-7 and TRBJ2-1, is GAGVSQSPRYKVTKRGQDVTLRCDPISSHATLYWYQQALGQGPEFLTYFNYEAQPDKSGLPSDRFSAERPEGSISTLTIQRTEQRDSAMYRCASSVSGTTYNEQFFGPGTRLTVL.

This clonotype was found many times. The J gene is TRBJ2-1, the V gene TRBV29-1; 9 bases fit TRBD2. CDR1 SQVTM and CDR2 ANQGSEA come from the germline V gene. This CDR3 is 15 amino acids long. The V and J ends lost 5 bases and 6 bases, in that order; junction bases with no gene match: 11. This chain's CDR3 is CSVYPGAGGRNEQFF. The CDR3 region has the DNA TGCAGCGTTTACCCAGGGGCGGGAGGGCGCAATGAGCAGTTCTTC.

The chain links TRBV18 to TRBJ1-2; D may be TRBD1 (5 bases). Per germline, CDR1 KGHSH and CDR2 LQKENI. The CDR3 extends over 14 amino acids. Trimming removed 2 bases from V and 6 bases from J, with 13 bases in between. DNA for the CDR3: TGTGCCAGCTCACCAAAATCTTGGGGCGATGGCTACACCTTC. Translation: CASSPKSWGDGYTF.

This clonotype has only a few counts. The genes are TRBV5-1 and TRBJ1-2, with 10 nucleotides matching TRBD1. The CDR3 runs to 14 residues. V lost 3 bases and J lost 6; bases outside the gene matches: 5. Germline loops: CDR1 SGHRS, CDR2 YFSETQ. The CDR3 is CASSWGTGADGYTF. The CDR3 nucleotides read TGCGCCAGCAGCTGGGGGACAGGGGCCGATGGCTACACCTTC.

This clonotype is labeled medium-sized. The chain carries TRBV5-1 and TRBJ1-5; D gene uncertain. The CDR3 length is 13 residues. V dropped 0 bases and J dropped 5 bases, with 6 bases sitting between them. The germline V gene encodes CDR1 SGHRS and CDR2 YFSETQ. This CDR3 is CASSLGQDQPQHF. CDR3 DNA: TGCGCCAGCAGCTTGGGGCAAGATCAGCCCCAGCATTTT.

This clonotype has more than one count but fewer than ten. The gene calls are TRBV11-3 and TRBJ1-1; TRBD1 is a possible D gene (6 bases). V lost 2 bases and J 0 bases, leaving 10 bases between the germline ends. CDR3 length equals 15 residues. The germline V gene encodes CDR1 SGHNT and CDR2 YENEEA. This CDR3 reads CASSLQHRVNTEAFF. The CDR3 DNA sequence: TGTGCCAGCAGCTTACAGCACAGGGTGAACACTGAAGCTTTCTTT.

The chain employs TRBV5-4 and TRBJ2-1, with D possibly TRBD2 on 7 matching bases. This CDR3 spans 16 amino acids. The germline CDR1 and CDR2 sequences are SGHNT and YYREEE (reference sequence). V lost 6 bases, J lost 0 bases, and 16 bases lay in between. CDR3 DNA sequence: TGTGCCAGCACCGTTGGGGGGGCTAGCTCCTACAATGAGCAGTTCTTC. Amino acids: CASTVGGASSYNEQFF.

V and J are TRBV10-3 and TRBJ2-7; D might be TRBD1 or TRBD2, each matching 5 bases. Germline V CDR1 and CDR2: ENHRY, SYGVKD. The CDR3 is 12 amino acids. Trimming shortened V by 8 bases and J by 0 bases, and 8 bases separated the two germline ends. Here the CDR3 DNA reads TGTGCCATCGCAGGGAGCTCCTACGAGCAGTACTTC. Protein: CAIAGSSYEQYF.